Sequencing of this T cell receptor beta chain was carried out in a study of CD4 T cells in relation to SARS-CoV-2 and coronaviruses. Study-level background: ViraFEST: roughly 10-day antigen culture of PBMCs, then TCR beta CDR3 sequencing. Controls used an HIV-1 Nef peptide pool or no peptide.

As for this clone: Antigen: not known.

The CDR3 is made up of 15 amino acids. The V and J ends lost 5 bases and 4 bases respectively, with 12 bases between them. Germline CDR1 reads SGHVS; CDR2 reads FQNEAQ. Unexposed donor CD4+ T cells date from about 2011-2018, before the COVID-19 pandemic. The cells were cultured for around ten days before CD4+ T cells were isolated. Half the medium was replaced with IL-2 medium on days 3 and 7. Repertoires were generated with immunoSEQ multiplex PCR, while TCRdb's copy carries only in-frame clones and drops some. This sample has 20,000 to 25,000 clones, with about 80% found just once. The sequenced sample consisted of CD4+ T cells from PBMCs, cultured in vitro. The clonotype originates from a human donor in good health. The chain is built from TRBV7-8 and TRBJ1-6; D not resolved. CDR3 nucleotide sequence: TGTGCCAGCAGCCGATCCGGAATTTATAATTCACCCCTCCACTTT. Translating gives CASSRSGIYNSPLHF. Full variable domain (missing parts from reference TRBV7-8 and TRBJ1-6): GAGVSQSPRYKVAKRGQDVALRCDPISGHVSLFWYQQALGQGPEFLTYFQNEAQLDKSGLPSDRFFAERPEGSVSTLKIQRTQQEDSAVYLCASSRSGIYNSPLHFGNGTRLTVT.